Following are 14 T cell receptor beta chains from one sample sequenced in a study of OX40 agonist ivuxolimab in advanced cancers. The repertoire was sequenced with immunoSEQ multiplex PCR; TCRdb's copy has only in-frame clones and lacks some. Here the sample spans around 74,000 clones, 85% to 95% being singletons. The material was CD4+ or CD8+ T cells sorted from blood, obtained in a trial of the OX40 agonist ivuxolimab. The receptor set was obtained from an adult with an advanced solid tumor such as melanoma, head and neck, liver or kidney cancer.

This chain joins TRBV27 and TRBJ1-5, with D hard to call. The germline V gene has CDR1 MNHEY and CDR2 SMNVEV (reference sequence). V was clipped by 4 bases and J by 1 base, with 5 bases between them. The CDR3 spans 13 residues. CDR3 nucleotides: TGTGCCAGCAGTTACGGGAGCAATCAGCCCCAGCATTTT. Amino acids: CASSYGSNQPQHF.

The chain combines TRBV5-6 with TRBJ1-2; 7 bases fit TRBD1. CDR3 length: 14 residues. Per germline, CDR1 SGHDT and CDR2 YYEEEE. V lost 0 bases to trimming and J lost 6 bases; unmatched junction nucleotides: 5. This CDR3 reads CASSLAGTADGYTF. The DNA for the CDR3 is TGTGCCAGCAGCTTGGCCGGGACAGCCGATGGCTACACCTTC.

A single count supports this clone. This rearrangement joins TRBV7-8 to TRBJ2-7; 7 bases match TRBD1. V shed 4 bases, J shed 6 bases, and the junction held 6 bases outside the gene matches. This CDR3 spans 13 amino acids. The germline CDR1 and CDR2 sequences are SGHVS and FQNEAQ. CDR3 DNA: TGTGCCAGCAGCTGGGGGACAGCGGCCGAGCAGTACTTC. Translation: CASSWGTAAEQYF. Filled out from reference TRBV7-8 and TRBJ2-7, the complete variable domain reads GAGVSQSPRYKVAKRGQDVALRCDPISGHVSLFWYQQALGQGPEFLTYFQNEAQLDKSGLPSDRFFAERPEGSVSTLKIQRTQQEDSAVYLCASSWGTAAEQYFGPGTRLTVT.

The V and J genes are TRBV27 and TRBJ1-1; no clear D. This CDR3 comprises 18 residues. Germline CDR1 MNHEY, CDR2 SMNVEV (reference sequence). Trimming removed 1 base at V and 2 bases at J, with 20 bases between. The CDR3 here is CASSLLTARGDPNTEAFF. CDR3 nucleotides: TGTGCCAGCAGTTTATTGACGGCGAGAGGAGACCCCAACACTGAAGCTTTCTTT.

This clone was counted a few times. This chain uses TRBV10-3 with TRBJ1-2; D call uncertain. Germline-derived CDR1 and CDR2 are ENHRY and SYGVKD. Trimming stripped 2 bases from V and 4 bases from J, with 11 bases between. This CDR3 is 14 amino acids long. The CDR3 is CAISEPGIGYGYTF. CDR3 bases: TGTGCCATCAGTGAGCCCGGGATTGGCTATGGCTACACCTTC.

The genes are TRBV4-1 and TRBJ2-5; maybe TRBD1 (6 bases). The CDR3 loop spans 16 amino acids. Germline V lookup: CDR1 MGHRA, CDR2 YSYEKL. V was pared by 0 bases and J by 5 bases, with 16 bases between. For the CDR3, the DNA is TGCGCCAGCAGCCAAGATATACAGGGTTTAGGGGAGACCCAGTACTTC. Translated: CASSQDIQGLGETQYF.

This chain uses TRBV4-1 with TRBJ2-7; D may be TRBD1 or TRBD2 (6 bases each). The ends were cut back, 1 base at V and 5 bases at J, with 12 bases in the middle. Germline CDR1 is MGHRA and CDR2 is YSYEKL. The CDR3 has 14 amino acids. For the CDR3, the DNA is TGCGCCAGCAGCCAAGTGGAGGGGGTCGACGAGCAGTACTTC. Its translation: CASSQVEGVDEQYF.

The chain recombines TRBV9 with TRBJ2-1; D is uncertain. The CDR3 sequence is 13 residues long. V lost 1 base, J lost 4 bases, and 6 bases lay in between. Germline V gene lookup returns CDR1 SGDLS and CDR2 YYNGEE. The CDR3 DNA is TGTGCCAGCAGCGTACCCGGGTACAATGAGCAGTTCTTC. Translating gives CASSVPGYNEQFF.

The chain uses TRBV11-3 and TRBJ2-2; possibly TRBD2 for D (6 bases). V was shortened by 4 bases and J by 2 bases, with 17 bases between the two germline ends. This CDR3 spans 17 amino acids. Per germline, CDR1 SGHNT and CDR2 YENEEA. The CDR3: CASSWTEQAGNTGELFF. CDR3 DNA: TGTGCCAGCAGCTGGACGGAACAGGCGGGAAACACCGGGGAGCTGTTTTTT.

The chain combines TRBV5-1 with TRBJ2-5, with D possibly matching TRBD1 (6 bases). Per the germline V gene, CDR1 is SGHRS and CDR2 is YFSETQ. CDR3 size: 14 residues. Trimming removed 0 bases from V and 5 bases from J, with 11 bases in between. CDR3 loop: CASSLARGMETQYF. CDR3 nucleotide sequence: TGCGCCAGCAGCTTGGCTAGGGGGATGGAGACCCAGTACTTC.

This chain connects TRBV7-8 to TRBJ2-7; D ambiguous. The CDR3 runs to 13 residues. V lost 3 bases, J lost 2 bases, and 8 bases lay in between. CDR1 and CDR2 (germline): SGHVS, FQNEAQ. In DNA form, the CDR3 reads TGTGCCAGCAGCTTGTCAGCCACCTACGAGCAGTACTTC. This sequence encodes CASSLSATYEQYF.

CDR3: CASNPPAGGPDTQYF. Written as DNA, the CDR3 is TGTGCCAGCAACCCCCCGGCGGGGGGGCCAGATACGCAGTATTTT. This chain links TRBV9 with TRBJ2-3; the match to TRBD2 covers 9 bases. Germline trimming cut 6 bases from V and 4 bases from J; bases unmatched to any gene: 9. The germline CDR1 and CDR2 sequences are SGDLS and YYNGEE. This CDR3 region has 15 residues.

For this clone: The same CDR3 is also encoded by other DNA sequences in this sample. This chain joins TRBV9 and TRBJ1-5, with D possibly TRBD1 on 5 matching bases. This CDR3 has 15 residues. The germline V gene encodes CDR1 SGDLS and CDR2 YYNGEE. The V end lost 0 bases, the J end lost 5 bases, and 12 bases lay between the germline ends. The CDR3 DNA reads TGTGCCAGCAGCGTAGGGGGCCGAGCGGATCAGCCCCAGCATTTT. It codes for CASSVGGRADQPQHF. Full variable domain (rest looked up from reference TRBV9 and TRBJ1-5): DSGVTQTPKHLITATGQRVTLRCSPRSGDLSVYWYQQSLDQGLQFLIQYYNGEERAKGNILERFSAQQFPDLHSELNLSSLELGDSALYFCASSVGGRADQPQHFGDGTRLSIL.

This clone turned up a few times. The chain combines TRBV11-3 with TRBJ1-1, with D perhaps matching TRBD1 (5 bases). Trimming removed 5 bases from V and 1 base from J, with 11 bases in between. The CDR3 is made up of 14 amino acids. The germline V gene encodes CDR1 SGHNT and CDR2 YENEEA. DNA of the CDR3: TGTGCCAGCAGCATTAAGGGGTCGAACACTGAAGCTTTCTTT. This encodes CASSIKGSNTEAFF.